The 14 T cell receptor beta chains in this list originate from one sample, sequenced in a study of T cell responses to AZD1222 COVID-19 vaccine. The method was immunoSEQ multiplex PCR; TCRdb's version includes in-frame clones alone and lacks a portion of them. The table includes tens of thousands of clones, 80% detected once. The input for sequencing was peripheral blood, taken on day 0 of AZD1222 vaccination. These receptors originate from an adult in good health.

The chain links TRBV4-2 to TRBJ1-5; the D is unclear. Germline V lookup: CDR1 LGHNA, CDR2 YNFKEQ. Trimming cost V 0 bases and J 9 bases, with 18 bases left between them. The CDR3 loop spans 16 amino acids. As DNA, the CDR3 is TGTGCCAGCAGCCAAGATGAGGTTGGCAGTTACGGGCCCCAGCATTTT. Translating it yields CASSQDEVGSYGPQHF.

The chain links TRBV6-1 to TRBJ2-3, with 12 bases fitting TRBD1. V trimming: 4 bases; J trimming: 1 base; junction bases outside the gene matches: 6. The CDR3 has 17 amino acids. Per germline, CDR1 MNHNS and CDR2 SASEGT. The CDR3 here is CASSASGQGARTDTQYF. The CDR3 nucleotides are TGTGCCAGCAGTGCCTCGGGACAGGGGGCCCGCACAGATACGCAGTATTTT.

This chain connects TRBV7-6 to TRBJ2-1; 13 bases fit TRBD2. The CDR3 is made up of 17 amino acids. Trimming at V came to 1 base and at J to 5 bases, leaving 5 bases not matched to a gene. Looked up from germline, CDR1 is SGHVS and CDR2 is FNYEAQ. Written as DNA, the CDR3 is TGTGCCAGCAGCTTAGGACTAGCGGGGGGCCCCCACAATGAGCAGTTCTTC. Encoded protein: CASSLGLAGGPHNEQFF.

V is TRBV6-5 and J is TRBJ2-2; the D gene could be TRBD1 or TRBD2 (5 bases each). The ends were cut back, 6 bases at V and 6 bases at J, with 11 bases in the middle. From germline, CDR1 is MNHEY and CDR2 SVGAGI. This CDR3 comprises 13 residues. CDR3 region: CASRKGEPGELFF. The CDR3 coding sequence is TGTGCCAGCAGAAAAGGGGAGCCCGGGGAGCTGTTTTTT.

The V and J genes are TRBV12-3 or TRBV12-4 and TRBJ2-1; no firm D call. V lost 2 bases to trimming and J lost 13 bases, with 12 bases between them. There are 12 residues in the CDR3. CDR3 nucleotides: TGTGCCAGCAGTTTATGGGTCAGGCCCCAGTTCTTC. Amino acid sequence: CASSLWVRPQFF.

The chain is built from TRBV2 and TRBJ1-2; the D gene is possibly TRBD1 (5 bases). The CDR3 runs to 12 residues. Deletions cut 8 bases from V and 8 bases from J, with 15 bases between. Germline CDR1 SNHLY, CDR2 FYNNEI. The CDR3 spells CASLGQGRGYTF. The CDR3 nucleotides read TGTGCCAGCTTAGGGCAGGGAAGGGGCTACACCTTC.

This clone was picked up one time. The chain couples TRBV28 to TRBJ2-5; D might be TRBD1 (5 bases). Germline V lookup: CDR1 MDHEN, CDR2 SYDVKM. V lost 6 bases to trimming and J lost 2 bases, with 13 bases between them. The CDR3 length is 14 residues. The CDR3 sequence: CASSRDSPQETQYF. The CDR3 DNA follows: TGTGCCAGCAGCCGCGACAGCCCACAAGAGACCCAGTACTTC.

V and J are TRBV19 and TRBJ2-1; D unclear. Trimming left V 6 bases short and J 10 bases short, with 13 bases between. The CDR3 is 12 amino acids. Germline loops: CDR1 LNHDA, CDR2 SQIVND (reference sequence). The CDR3 DNA sequence: TGTGCCAGTAGCAAAATGAGTGGGGAGCAGTTCTTC. This translates into CASSKMSGEQFF.

The chain couples TRBV7-8 to TRBJ1-2; D remains unclear. This CDR3 has 15 amino acids. V lost 0 bases, J lost 2 bases, and 10 bases lay in between. Germline V gene lookup returns CDR1 SGHVS and CDR2 FQNEAQ. The CDR3 sequence: CASSLAGMPNYGYTF. CDR3 bases: TGTGCCAGCAGCTTAGCCGGGATGCCGAACTATGGCTACACCTTC.

The chain employs TRBV3-1 (or the pseudogene TRBV3-2) and TRBJ1-1, with 9 bases lining up with TRBD1. This CDR3 contains 13 residues. Trimming took 3 bases from V and 7 from J; bases not matched to a gene: 3. Germline CDR1 is LGHDT and CDR2 is YNNKEL (reference sequence). The CDR3 is CASSQGQGYEAFF. The CDR3 bases are TGTGCCAGCAGCCAGGGACAGGGATATGAAGCTTTCTTT.

This clone was recorded only once. The genes are TRBV2 and TRBJ2-1, with 7 bases aligning to TRBD1. Losses at the gene ends were 0 bases for V and 15 bases for J; bases not matched to a gene: 14. Germline CDR1 SNHLY, CDR2 FYNNEI. This CDR3 comprises 15 residues. Written as DNA, the CDR3 is TGTGCCAGCAGTGAAGCGCTTGAGGCTAAGGGGGCTAGGTTCTTC. Encoded protein: CASSEALEAKGARFF.

This chain links TRBV4-1 with TRBJ1-1; D uncertain. V was pared by 4 bases and J by 6 bases, with 15 bases between. CDR1 is MGHRA and CDR2 is YSYEKL in the germline V gene. The CDR3 covers 14 residues. CDR3 DNA: TGCGCCAGCAGCCGGGAACCACGGTACCCTGAAGCTTTCTTT. Amino acid sequence: CASSREPRYPEAFF.

The rearrangement links TRBV3-1 (or the pseudogene TRBV3-2) to TRBJ2-7; tentative D call: TRBD1 (5 bases). The CDR3 sequence is 13 residues long. Per germline, CDR1 LGHDT and CDR2 YNNKEL (reference sequence). Trimming cost V 8 bases and J 7 bases, with 18 bases left between them. CDR3 sequence reads: CASQFQGGREQYF. The CDR3 DNA sequence: TGTGCCAGCCAATTCCAGGGCGGTAGGGAGCAGTACTTC.

The chain recombines TRBV19 with TRBJ1-1; maybe TRBD1 (6 bases). Germline loops: CDR1 LNHDA, CDR2 SQIVND (reference sequence). Trimming removed 7 bases at V and 7 bases at J, with 13 bases between. This CDR3 has 12 amino acids. The chain's CDR3 is CASNDRYFEAFF. CDR3 sequence (DNA): TGTGCCAGTAACGACAGGTACTTTGAAGCTTTCTTT.